This TCR beta chain was sequenced for a study of a mutant IDH1 vaccine in newly diagnosed glioma. Whole-study context: A 62.5% male, about 40% female split and a mean age of approximately 40 years characterized treated patients.

Time point: baseline, week 1 (first vaccination visit). Treatment reported: pre-vaccination baseline after standard-of-care therapy. The astrocytomas were IDH1-mutant, ATRX-negative, and WHO grade 3 or 4. Assay: immunoSEQ multiplex PCR; the TCRdb copy retains only in-frame clones and omits some. The sample yields roughly 86,000 clones, about 80% seen once. The input for sequencing was PBMCs, taken from a glioma patient treated with radiotherapy, temozolomide or both. This clonotype was obtained from a man aged 35-49 years with glioma.

CDR3 amino acids: CASSQIAASSYNEQFF. The CDR3 DNA reads TGCGCCAGCAGCCAGATAGCGGCTAGCTCCTACAATGAGCAGTTCTTC. The chain carries TRBV4-3 and TRBJ2-1; a possible D gene is TRBD2 (6 bases). The CDR3 length is 16 residues. V lost 3 bases to trimming and J lost 0 bases, with 12 bases between them. Germline V gene data show CDR1 as LGHNA and CDR2 as YSLEER.